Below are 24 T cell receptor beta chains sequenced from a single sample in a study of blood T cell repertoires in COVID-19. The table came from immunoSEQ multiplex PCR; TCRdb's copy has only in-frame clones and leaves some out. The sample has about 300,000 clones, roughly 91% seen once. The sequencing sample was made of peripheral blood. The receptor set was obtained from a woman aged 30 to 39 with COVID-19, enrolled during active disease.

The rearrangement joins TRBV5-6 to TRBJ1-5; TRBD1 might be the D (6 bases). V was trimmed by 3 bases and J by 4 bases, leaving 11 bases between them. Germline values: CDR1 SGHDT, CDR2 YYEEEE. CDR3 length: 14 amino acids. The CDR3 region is CASSSQGFNQPQHF. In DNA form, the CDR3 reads TGTGCCAGCAGCTCTCAGGGGTTTAATCAGCCCCAGCATTTT.

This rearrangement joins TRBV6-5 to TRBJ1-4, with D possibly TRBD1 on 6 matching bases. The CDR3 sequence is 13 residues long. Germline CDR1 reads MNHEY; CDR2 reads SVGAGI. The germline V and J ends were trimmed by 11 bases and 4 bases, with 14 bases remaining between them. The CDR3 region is CAGQTGYNEKLFF. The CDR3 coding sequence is TGTGCCGGACAGACAGGTTATAATGAAAAACTGTTTTTT.

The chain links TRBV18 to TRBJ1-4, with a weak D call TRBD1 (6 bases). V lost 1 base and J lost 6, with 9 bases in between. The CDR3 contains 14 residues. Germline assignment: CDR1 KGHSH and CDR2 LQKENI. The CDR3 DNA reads TGTGCCAGCTCACCACGGACAGATTATGAAAAACTGTTTTTT. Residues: CASSPRTDYEKLFF.

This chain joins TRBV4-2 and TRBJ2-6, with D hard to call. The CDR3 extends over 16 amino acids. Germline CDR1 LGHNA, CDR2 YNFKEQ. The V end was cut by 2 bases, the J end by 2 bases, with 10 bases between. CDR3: CASSQPTVAGANVLTF. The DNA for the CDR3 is TGTGCCAGCAGCCAACCAACAGTAGCTGGGGCCAACGTCCTGACTTTC.

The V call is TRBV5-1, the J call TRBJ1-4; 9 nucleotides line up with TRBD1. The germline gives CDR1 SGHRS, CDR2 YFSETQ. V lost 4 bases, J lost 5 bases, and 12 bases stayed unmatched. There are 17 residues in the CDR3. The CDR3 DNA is TGCGCCAGCAGCACCCTAGCTTCCGGGACAGGGAATGAAAAACTGTTTTTT. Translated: CASSTLASGTGNEKLFF.

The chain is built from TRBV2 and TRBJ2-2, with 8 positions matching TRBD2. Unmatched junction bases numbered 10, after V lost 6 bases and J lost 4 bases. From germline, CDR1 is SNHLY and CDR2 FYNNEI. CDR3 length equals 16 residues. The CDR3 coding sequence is TGTGCCAGCAGGCGGGGGGCACTAGCTAGCACCGGGGAGCTGTTTTTT. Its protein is CASRRGALASTGELFF.

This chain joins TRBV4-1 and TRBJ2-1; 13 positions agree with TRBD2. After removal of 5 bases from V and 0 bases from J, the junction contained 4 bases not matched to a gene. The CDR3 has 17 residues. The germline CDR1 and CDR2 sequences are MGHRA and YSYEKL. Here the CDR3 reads CASSMGTSGTSYNEQFF. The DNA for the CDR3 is TGCGCCAGCAGCATGGGGACTAGCGGGACCTCCTACAATGAGCAGTTCTTC.

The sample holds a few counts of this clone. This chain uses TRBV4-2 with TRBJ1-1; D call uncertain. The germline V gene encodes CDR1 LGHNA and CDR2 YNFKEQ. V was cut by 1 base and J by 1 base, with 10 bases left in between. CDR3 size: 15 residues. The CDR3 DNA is TGTGCCAGCAGCCAAGGCGGCACCACGAACACTGAAGCTTTCTTT. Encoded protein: CASSQGGTTNTEAFF.

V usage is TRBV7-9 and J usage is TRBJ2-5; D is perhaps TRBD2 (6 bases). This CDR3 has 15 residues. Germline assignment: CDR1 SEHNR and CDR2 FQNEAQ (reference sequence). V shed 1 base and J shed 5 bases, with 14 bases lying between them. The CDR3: CASSLVLGGVETQYF. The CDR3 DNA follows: TGTGCCAGCAGCTTAGTGTTAGGAGGGGTGGAGACCCAGTACTTC.

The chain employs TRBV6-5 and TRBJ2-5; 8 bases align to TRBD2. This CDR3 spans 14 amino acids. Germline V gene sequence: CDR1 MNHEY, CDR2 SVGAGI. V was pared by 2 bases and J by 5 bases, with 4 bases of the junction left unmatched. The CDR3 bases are TGTGCCAGCAGTTACGATAGCGGGGATGAGACCCAGTACTTC. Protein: CASSYDSGDETQYF.

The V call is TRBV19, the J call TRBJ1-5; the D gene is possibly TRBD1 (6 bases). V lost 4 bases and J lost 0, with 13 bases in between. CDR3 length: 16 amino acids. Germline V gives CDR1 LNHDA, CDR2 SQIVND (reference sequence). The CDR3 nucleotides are TGTGCCAGTAGTACTCCTGGACAGTATAGCAATCAGCCCCAGCATTTT. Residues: CASSTPGQYSNQPQHF.

For the CDR3, the DNA is TGTGCCAGCAGCCTTGGGGGGGCTAACGGGGAGCTGTTTTTT. Translation gives CASSLGGANGELFF. The chain recombines TRBV3-1 (or the pseudogene TRBV3-2) with TRBJ2-2; a possible D gene is TRBD2 (7 bases). The germline V and J ends were trimmed by 4 bases and 7 bases, with 13 bases remaining between them. This CDR3 is built from 14 residues. Germline V lookup: CDR1 LGHDT, CDR2 YNNKEL (reference sequence).

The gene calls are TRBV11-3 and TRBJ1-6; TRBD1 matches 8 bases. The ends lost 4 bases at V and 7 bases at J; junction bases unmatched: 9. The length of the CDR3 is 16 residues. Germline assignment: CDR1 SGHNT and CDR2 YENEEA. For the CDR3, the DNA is TGTGCCAGCAGCTCGCGCTCGACAGGGGAAAATTCACCCCTCCACTTT. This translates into CASSSRSTGENSPLHF.

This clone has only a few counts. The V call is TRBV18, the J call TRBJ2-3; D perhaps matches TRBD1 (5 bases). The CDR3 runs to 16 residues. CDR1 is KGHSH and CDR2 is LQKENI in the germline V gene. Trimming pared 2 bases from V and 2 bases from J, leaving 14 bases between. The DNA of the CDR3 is TGTGCCAGCTCACCAAATCAGGGCCCCCCCACAGATACGCAGTATTTT. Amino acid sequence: CASSPNQGPPTDTQYF.

The CDR3, as DNA: TGTGCCAGCAGCCGCGAACCCGGGATCCAGGAGGGCTACACCTTC. Amino acids: CASSREPGIQEGYTF. This rearrangement joins TRBV7-3 to TRBJ1-2, with D hard to call. The germline gives CDR1 SGHTA, CDR2 FQGTGA. V lost 5 bases to trimming and J lost 8 bases, with 21 bases between them. The CDR3 sequence is 15 residues long.

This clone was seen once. Here the CDR3 DNA reads TGTGCCAGTAGGCAAGAGACCCCGCTAGCGGGGGTAGGGACCCAGTACTTC. Protein: CASRQETPLAGVGTQYF. The chain recombines TRBV19 with TRBJ2-5; 10 nucleotides match TRBD2. Trimming took 6 bases from V and 7 from J; bases not matched to a gene: 17. The CDR3 totals 17 residues. Germline-derived CDR1 and CDR2 are LNHDA and SQIVND (reference sequence).

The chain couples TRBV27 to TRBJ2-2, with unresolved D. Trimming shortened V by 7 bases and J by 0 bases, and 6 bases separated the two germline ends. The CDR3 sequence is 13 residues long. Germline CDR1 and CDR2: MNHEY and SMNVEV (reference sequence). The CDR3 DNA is TGTGCCAGCAAGAGTGCGAACACCGGGGAGCTGTTTTTT. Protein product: CASKSANTGELFF.

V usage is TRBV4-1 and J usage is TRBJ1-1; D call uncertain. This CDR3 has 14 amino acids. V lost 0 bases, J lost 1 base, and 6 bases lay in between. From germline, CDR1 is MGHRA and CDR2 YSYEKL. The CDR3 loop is CASSQDRGNTEAFF. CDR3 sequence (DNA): TGCGCCAGCAGCCAAGATCGGGGGAACACTGAAGCTTTCTTT.

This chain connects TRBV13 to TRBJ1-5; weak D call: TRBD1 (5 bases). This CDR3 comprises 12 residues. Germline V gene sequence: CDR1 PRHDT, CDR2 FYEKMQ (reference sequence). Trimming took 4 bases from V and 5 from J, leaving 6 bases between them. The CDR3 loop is CASSSRDQPQHF. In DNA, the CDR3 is TGTGCCAGCAGCTCCAGGGATCAGCCCCAGCATTTT. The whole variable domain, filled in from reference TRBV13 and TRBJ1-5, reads AAGVIQSPRHLIKEKRETATLKCYPIPRHDTVYWYQQGPGQDPQFLISFYEKMQSDKGSIPDRFSAQQFSDYHSELNMSSLELGDSALYFCASSSRDQPQHFGDGTRLSIL.

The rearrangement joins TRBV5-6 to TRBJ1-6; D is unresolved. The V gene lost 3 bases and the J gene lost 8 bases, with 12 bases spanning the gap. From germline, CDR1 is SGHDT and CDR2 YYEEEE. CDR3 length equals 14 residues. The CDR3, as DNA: TGTGCCAGCAGCTGGACCGGGGTCGATTCACCCCTCCACTTT. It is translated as CASSWTGVDSPLHF.

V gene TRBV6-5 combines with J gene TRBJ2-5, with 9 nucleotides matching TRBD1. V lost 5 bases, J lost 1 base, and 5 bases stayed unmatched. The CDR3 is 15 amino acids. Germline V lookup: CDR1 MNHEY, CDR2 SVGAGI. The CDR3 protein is CASSKQTGGQETQYF. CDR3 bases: TGTGCCAGCAGTAAGCAGACAGGGGGCCAAGAGACCCAGTACTTC.

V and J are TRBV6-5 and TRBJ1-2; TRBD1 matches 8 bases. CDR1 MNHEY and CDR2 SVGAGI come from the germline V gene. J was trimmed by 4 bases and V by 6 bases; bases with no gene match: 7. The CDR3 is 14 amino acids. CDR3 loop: CASRRQGRSYGYTF. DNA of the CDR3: TGTGCCAGCAGAAGACAGGGGAGAAGCTATGGCTACACCTTC.

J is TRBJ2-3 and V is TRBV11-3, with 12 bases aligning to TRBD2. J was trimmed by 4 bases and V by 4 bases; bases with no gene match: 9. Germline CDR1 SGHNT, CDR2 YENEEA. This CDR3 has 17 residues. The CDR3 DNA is TGTGCCAGCAGCTCGGTCTGGACTAGCGGGGTAGCAGATACGCAGTATTTT. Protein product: CASSSVWTSGVADTQYF.

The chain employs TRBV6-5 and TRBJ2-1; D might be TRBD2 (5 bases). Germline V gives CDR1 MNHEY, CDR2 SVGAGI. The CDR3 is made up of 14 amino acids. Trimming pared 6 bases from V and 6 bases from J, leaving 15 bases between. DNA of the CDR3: TGTGCCAGCAGCACCGGGATTTCAACCAATGAGCAGTTCTTC. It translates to CASSTGISTNEQFF.